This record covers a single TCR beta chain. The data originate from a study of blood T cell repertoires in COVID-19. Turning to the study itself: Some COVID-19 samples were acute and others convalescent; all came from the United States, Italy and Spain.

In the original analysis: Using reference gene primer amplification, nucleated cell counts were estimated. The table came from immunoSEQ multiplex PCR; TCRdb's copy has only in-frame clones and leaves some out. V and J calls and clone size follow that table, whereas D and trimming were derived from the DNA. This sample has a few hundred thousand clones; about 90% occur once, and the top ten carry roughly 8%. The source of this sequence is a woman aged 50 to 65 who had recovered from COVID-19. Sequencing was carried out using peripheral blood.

The CDR3 bases are TGTGCCAGCAGTCCCCCGGCAGGGACAGGCCTCAATGAGCAGTTCTTC. This sequence encodes CASSPPAGTGLNEQFF. V is TRBV11-3 and J is TRBJ2-1; 8 bases are a match to TRBD1. V shed 6 bases, J shed 6 bases, and the junction held 13 bases outside the gene matches. CDR1 and CDR2 from the germline V gene are SGHNT and YENEEA. The CDR3 sequence is 16 residues long.